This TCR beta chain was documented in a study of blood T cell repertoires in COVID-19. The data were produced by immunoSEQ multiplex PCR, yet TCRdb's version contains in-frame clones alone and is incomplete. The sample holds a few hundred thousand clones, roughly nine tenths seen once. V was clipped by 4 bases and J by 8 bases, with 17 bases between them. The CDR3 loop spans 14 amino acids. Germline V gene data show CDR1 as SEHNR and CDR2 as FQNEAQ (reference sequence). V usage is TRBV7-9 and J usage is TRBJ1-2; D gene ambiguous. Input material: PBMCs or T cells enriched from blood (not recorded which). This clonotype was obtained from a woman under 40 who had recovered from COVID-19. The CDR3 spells CASSSRVAVSGYTF. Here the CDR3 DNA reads TGTGCCAGCAGCTCCAGAGTCGCAGTTAGCGGCTACACCTTC.